The clone carrying this T cell receptor beta chain was seen many times. This sample was included in a study of T-cell reconstitution after alpha-beta-depleted transplantation in children. After removal of 6 bases from V and 0 bases from J, the junction contained 5 bases not matched to a gene. The CDR3 extends over 13 amino acids. The germline V gene has CDR1 DFQATT and CDR2 SNEGSKA (reference sequence). Unique molecular identifiers were incorporated during preparation of the TCRbeta library. TCRdb re-analysed the PCR reads in MiXCR, keeping a single row per CDR3 protein. Among approximately 350,000 distinct CDR3 sequences listed, 10% were seen once.

The TCR originated in a human donor who donated a stem cell graft to a child with acute lymphoblastic leukemia. The genes are TRBV20-1 and TRBJ2-7; 7 bases align to TRBD1. The sequencing here drew on PBMCs from the stem cell graft donor, taken from the stem cell graft. The CDR3 sequence: CSALTGSSYEQYF. CDR3 sequence (DNA): TGCAGTGCCTTGACAGGGTCCTCCTACGAGCAGTACTTC.